Presented here are 21 T cell receptor beta chains from one specimen sequenced in a study of blood T cell repertoires in COVID-19. This table comes from immunoSEQ multiplex PCR, and its TCRdb copy is limited to in-frame clones, with some not included. The sample records fewer than 300,000 clones, more than 70% being singletons. The specimen sequenced was peripheral blood. The origin of the receptors is a woman under 30 with acute or convalescent COVID-19.

The chain joins TRBV7-9 to TRBJ2-3, with 8 bases fitting TRBD2. Germline V gene data show CDR1 as SEHNR and CDR2 as FQNEAQ (reference sequence). V was clipped by 1 base and J by 3 bases; unmatched bases: 3. The CDR3 is made up of 15 amino acids. The CDR3 region has the DNA TGTGCCAGCAGCTTAGGGGCTAGCGGGACAGATACGCAGTATTTT. It translates to CASSLGASGTDTQYF.

The chain has TRBV6-5 and TRBJ1-4; no definite D call. Germline assignment: CDR1 MNHEY and CDR2 SVGAGI. V gave up 2 bases and J gave up 10 bases, with 5 bases separating them. The CDR3 has 11 residues. CDR3 coding DNA: TGTGCCAGCAGTTACCGGGGAAAACTGTTTTTT. This gives the protein CASSYRGKLFF.

V gene TRBV6-4 combines with J gene TRBJ1-5; 9 bases line up with TRBD1. With 6 bases clipped from V and 6 bases from J, the junction kept 9 bases outside the gene matches. CDR1 is MRHNA, CDR2 SNTAGT, per germline. This CDR3 is 15 amino acids long. The CDR3 loop is CASSPDRGDGQPQHF. The CDR3 DNA follows: TGTGCCAGCAGCCCCGACAGGGGGGACGGTCAGCCCCAGCATTTT.

The J gene is TRBJ2-7, the V gene TRBV28, with D hard to call. The CDR3 consists of 16 residues. Trimming left V 6 bases short and J 4 bases short, with 22 bases between. Germline V gene data show CDR1 as MDHEN and CDR2 as SYDVKM. The CDR3 reads CASSYTLEERSYEQYF. The CDR3 DNA is TGTGCCAGCAGCTACACCCTCGAGGAAAGATCATACGAGCAGTACTTC.

This clone showed up many times. This chain connects TRBV11-2 to TRBJ2-7; D is possibly TRBD2 (5 bases). The length of the CDR3 is 13 residues. V shed 3 bases and J shed 4 bases, with 10 bases lying between them. Germline V gene data show CDR1 as SGHAT and CDR2 as FQNNGV. This chain's CDR3 is CASSFGEGYEQYF. CDR3 in DNA: TGTGCCAGCAGCTTTGGTGAGGGTTACGAGCAGTACTTC.

This sequence joins TRBV2 and TRBJ1-5; 7 bases are a match to TRBD1. The CDR3 is 15 residues long. Germline V gene data show CDR1 as SNHLY and CDR2 as FYNNEI. The trim removed 3 bases at V and 0 bases at J, leaving 2 bases unmatched. The CDR3 sequence is CASSEDRISNQPQHF. DNA of the CDR3: TGTGCCAGCAGTGAGGACAGGATTAGCAATCAGCCCCAGCATTTT. Together with reference TRBV2 and TRBJ1-5, the CDR3 gives the full variable domain: EPEVTQTPSHQVTQMGQEVILRCVPISNHLYFYWYRQILGQKVEFLVSFYNNEISEKSEIFDDQFSVERPDGSNFTLKIRSTKLEDSAMYFCASSEDRISNQPQHFGDGTRLSIL.

This rearrangement joins TRBV9 to TRBJ2-7; 11 bases line up with TRBD1. CDR3 length: 15 residues. Trimming removed 4 bases from V and 5 bases from J; junction bases left unmatched: 8. Germline-derived CDR1 and CDR2 are SGDLS and YYNGEE. The CDR3 DNA reads as TGTGCCAGCAGCCCACGGACAGGGGGCGGGAACGAGCAGTACTTC. Residues: CASSPRTGGGNEQYF.

The rearrangement uses TRBV27 and TRBJ2-7, with D possibly being TRBD1 (6 bases). Trimming stripped 4 bases from V and 0 bases from J, with 13 bases between. The germline gives CDR1 MNHEY, CDR2 SMNVEV (reference sequence). The CDR3 consists of 15 residues. CDR3 DNA sequence: TGTGCCAGCAGTTCTCATGGACAGCCCTCCTACGAGCAGTACTTC. It codes for CASSSHGQPSYEQYF.

The CDR3 is CSVDVEVTEAFF. The CDR3 bases are TGCAGCGTTGATGTCGAGGTTACTGAAGCTTTCTTT. The gene calls are TRBV29-1 and TRBJ1-1, with unresolved D. Germline V lookup: CDR1 SQVTM, CDR2 ANQGSEA. There are 12 residues in the CDR3. V lost 3 bases and J 5 bases, leaving 10 bases between the germline ends.

The J gene is TRBJ2-7, the V gene TRBV2; 8 bases agree with TRBD1. V dropped 3 bases and J dropped 2; count of bases not matched to a gene: 6. Germline V gene sequence: CDR1 SNHLY, CDR2 FYNNEI. The CDR3 loop spans 15 amino acids. The CDR3 DNA follows: TGTGCCAGCAGTGAGAGGTTGGGACAGGCCTACGAGCAGTACTTC. It is translated as CASSERLGQAYEQYF.

The chain links TRBV7-2 to TRBJ1-6; TRBD1 is a possible D gene (5 bases). V was shortened by 2 bases and J by 8 bases, with 13 bases between the two germline ends. The CDR3 is made up of 15 amino acids. The V gene's germline CDR1 is SGHTA and CDR2 FQGNSA. The chain's CDR3 is CASSLQGPKDSPLHF. CDR3 bases: TGTGCCAGCAGCTTACAGGGTCCGAAGGATTCACCCCTCCACTTT.

The rearrangement joins TRBV18 to TRBJ2-7; maybe TRBD1 (5 bases). CDR1 is KGHSH and CDR2 is LQKENI in the germline V gene. This CDR3 has 14 residues. V was shortened by 5 bases and J by 2 bases, with 13 bases between the two germline ends. The DNA of the CDR3 is TGTGCCAGCTCATCAAGCAGGGTCCCCTACGAGCAGTACTTC. Its translation: CASSSSRVPYEQYF.

The CDR3 DNA sequence: TGTGCCAGCAGAACGCGGGGGGGCTGGGGCAATCAGCCCCAGCATTTT. It codes for CASRTRGGWGNQPQHF. This rearrangement joins TRBV27 to TRBJ1-5; TRBD1 is a possible D gene (6 bases). The ends were cut back, 6 bases at V and 2 bases at J, with 17 bases in the middle. The CDR3 has 16 residues. Germline loops: CDR1 MNHEY, CDR2 SMNVEV (reference sequence).

The chain joins TRBV19 to TRBJ1-2, with 7 bases aligning to TRBD1. There are 15 residues in the CDR3. V lost 5 bases, J lost 0 bases, and 6 bases stayed unmatched. Germline values: CDR1 LNHDA, CDR2 SQIVND (reference sequence). The CDR3 here is CASSAPGTANYGYTF. The DNA of the CDR3 is TGTGCCAGTAGTGCCCCCGGGACAGCTAACTATGGCTACACCTTC.

The genes are TRBV19 and TRBJ2-5; tentative D call: TRBD1 (7 bases). V was pared by 5 bases and J by 3 bases, with 13 bases between. The CDR3 runs 14 residues. CDR1 is LNHDA, CDR2 SQIVND, per germline (reference sequence). The CDR3 nucleotides are TGTGCCAGTAGTGGGGGGACAGAGAAAGAGACCCAGTACTTC. Translated, it gives CASSGGTEKETQYF.

The rearrangement joins TRBV10-2 to TRBJ1-5; no clear D. The CDR3 consists of 13 residues. The V end was cut by 2 bases, the J end by 2 bases, with 4 bases between. Germline V gene sequence: CDR1 WSHSY, CDR2 SAAADI. The CDR3 DNA reads TGCGCCAGCAGTGAGACAGGCAATCAGCCCCAGCATTTT. This codes for CASSETGNQPQHF.

The chain has TRBV6-2 or TRBV6-3 and TRBJ2-5; 7 bases match TRBD2. CDR3 length: 15 amino acids. V shed 2 bases and J 7 bases; nucleotides not matched to a gene: 10. Germline V gene lookup returns CDR1 MNHEY and CDR2 SVGEGT. The CDR3 DNA is TGTGCCAGCAGTTACGGGGGAGGGCCTCCAGGGACCCAGTACTTC. This gives the protein CASSYGGGPPGTQYF.

The chain recombines TRBV21-1 with TRBJ1-1; the table's D call TRBD1 went unverified against the DNA. TRBV21-1 is classified as a pseudogene. The CDR3 has 17 residues. The CDR3 here is CASTKPGTGVPNTEAFF. In nucleotides, the CDR3 is TGTGCCAGCACCAAACCCGGGACAGGTGTTCCGAACACTGAAGCTTTCTTT.

This chain connects TRBV18 to TRBJ1-2, with TRBD1 matching 10 bases. Germline V gene lookup returns CDR1 KGHSH and CDR2 LQKENI. V lost 4 bases, J lost 10 bases, and 9 bases stayed unmatched. There are 14 residues in the CDR3. The CDR3 DNA is TGTGCCAGCTCACAGACAGGGGGCTGGCCCGACTACACCTTC. Translating it yields CASSQTGGWPDYTF.

The V gene is TRBV3-1 (or the pseudogene TRBV3-2), the J gene TRBJ2-7; the match to TRBD2 covers 9 bases. The junction had 10 bases not matched to a gene; V was cut back by 0 bases and J by 7 bases. This CDR3 contains 16 residues. CDR1 is LGHDT and CDR2 is YNNKEL in the germline V gene (reference sequence). In DNA form, the CDR3 reads TGTGCCAGCAGCCAAGACTCCAGCGGGGGGTCGGAAGAGCAGTACTTC. Its translation is CASSQDSSGGSEEQYF.

This sequence joins TRBV3-1 (or the pseudogene TRBV3-2) and TRBJ2-7; weak D call: TRBD2 (7 bases). This CDR3 has 14 amino acids. Germline V lookup: CDR1 LGHDT, CDR2 YNNKEL (reference sequence). V lost 5 bases to trimming and J lost 1 base, with 12 bases between them. CDR3 sequence reads: CASSSAGASYEQYF. The CDR3 DNA follows: TGTGCCAGCAGCTCCGCGGGGGCTTCCTACGAGCAGTACTTC.